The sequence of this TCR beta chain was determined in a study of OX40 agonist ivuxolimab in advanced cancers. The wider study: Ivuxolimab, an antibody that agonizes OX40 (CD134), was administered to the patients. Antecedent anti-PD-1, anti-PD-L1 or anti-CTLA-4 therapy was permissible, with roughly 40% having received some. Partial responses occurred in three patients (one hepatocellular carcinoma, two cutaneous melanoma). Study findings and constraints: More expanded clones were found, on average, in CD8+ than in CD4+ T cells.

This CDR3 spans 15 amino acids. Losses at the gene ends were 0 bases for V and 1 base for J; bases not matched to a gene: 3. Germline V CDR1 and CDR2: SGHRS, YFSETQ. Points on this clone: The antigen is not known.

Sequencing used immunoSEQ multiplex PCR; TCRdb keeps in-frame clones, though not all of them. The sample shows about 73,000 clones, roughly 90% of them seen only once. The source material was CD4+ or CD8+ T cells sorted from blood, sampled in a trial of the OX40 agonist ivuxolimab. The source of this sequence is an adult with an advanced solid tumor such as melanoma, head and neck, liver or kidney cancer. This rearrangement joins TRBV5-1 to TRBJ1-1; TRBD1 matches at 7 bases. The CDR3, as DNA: TGCGCCAGCAGCTTGGAACCAGGGGGGAACACTGAAGCTTTCTTT. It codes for CASSLEPGGNTEAFF.